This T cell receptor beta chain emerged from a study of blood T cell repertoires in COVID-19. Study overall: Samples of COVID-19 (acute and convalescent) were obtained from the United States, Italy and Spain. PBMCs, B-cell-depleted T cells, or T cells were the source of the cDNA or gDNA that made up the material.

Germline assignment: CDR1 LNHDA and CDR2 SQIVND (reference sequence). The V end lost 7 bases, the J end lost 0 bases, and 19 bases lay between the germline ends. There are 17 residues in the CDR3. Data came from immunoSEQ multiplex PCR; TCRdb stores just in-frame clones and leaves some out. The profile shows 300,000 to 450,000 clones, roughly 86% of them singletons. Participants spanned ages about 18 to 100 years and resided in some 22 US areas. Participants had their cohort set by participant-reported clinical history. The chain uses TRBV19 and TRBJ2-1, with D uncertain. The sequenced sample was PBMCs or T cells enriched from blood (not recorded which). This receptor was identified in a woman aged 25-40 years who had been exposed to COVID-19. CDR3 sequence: CASIKVPGPSSYNEQFF. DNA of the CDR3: TGTGCCAGTATTAAGGTTCCAGGCCCGAGCTCCTACAATGAGCAGTTCTTC.